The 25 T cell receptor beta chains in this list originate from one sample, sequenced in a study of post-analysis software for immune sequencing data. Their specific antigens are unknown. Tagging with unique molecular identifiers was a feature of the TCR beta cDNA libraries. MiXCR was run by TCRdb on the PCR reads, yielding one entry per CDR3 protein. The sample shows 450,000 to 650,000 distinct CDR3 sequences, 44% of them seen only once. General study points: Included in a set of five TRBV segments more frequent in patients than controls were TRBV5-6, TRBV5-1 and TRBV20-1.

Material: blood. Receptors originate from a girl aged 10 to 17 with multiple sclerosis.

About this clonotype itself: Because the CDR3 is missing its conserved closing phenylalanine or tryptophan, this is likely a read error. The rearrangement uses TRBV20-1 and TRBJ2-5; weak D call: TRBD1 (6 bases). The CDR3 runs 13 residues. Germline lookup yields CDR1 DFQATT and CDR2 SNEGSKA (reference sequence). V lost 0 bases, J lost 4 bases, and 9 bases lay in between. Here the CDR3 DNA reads TGCAGTGCTAGAGATCTACAGGGAGAGACCCAGTACTTG. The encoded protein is CSARDLQGETQYL.

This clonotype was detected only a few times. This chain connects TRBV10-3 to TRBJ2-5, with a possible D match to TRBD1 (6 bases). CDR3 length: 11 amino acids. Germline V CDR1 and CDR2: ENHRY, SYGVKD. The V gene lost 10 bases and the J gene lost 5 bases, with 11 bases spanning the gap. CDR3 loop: CATRTDETQYF. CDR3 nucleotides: TGTGCCACCAGGACAGATGAGACCCAGTACTTC.

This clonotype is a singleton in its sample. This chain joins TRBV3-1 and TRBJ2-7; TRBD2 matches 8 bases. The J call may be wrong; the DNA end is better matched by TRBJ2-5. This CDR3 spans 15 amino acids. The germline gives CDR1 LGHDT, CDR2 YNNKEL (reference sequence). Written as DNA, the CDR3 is TGTGCCAGCAGCCAAAATAGCGGGATGTTACGGACCCAGTACTTC. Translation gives CASSQNSGMLRTQYF.

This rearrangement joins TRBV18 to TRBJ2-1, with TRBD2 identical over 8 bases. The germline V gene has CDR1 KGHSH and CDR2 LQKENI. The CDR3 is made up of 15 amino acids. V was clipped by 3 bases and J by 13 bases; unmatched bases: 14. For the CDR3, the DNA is TGTGCCAGCTCACCCCTACGGGGGGGCGGAGAGACCCAGTTCTTC. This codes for CASSPLRGGGETQFF.

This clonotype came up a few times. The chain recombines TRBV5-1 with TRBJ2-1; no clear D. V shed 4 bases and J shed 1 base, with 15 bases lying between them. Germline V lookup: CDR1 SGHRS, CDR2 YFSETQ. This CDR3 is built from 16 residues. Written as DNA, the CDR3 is TGCGCCAGCAGCCCCATCGGGTTAGGGTCCTACAATGAGCAGTTCTTC. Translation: CASSPIGLGSYNEQFF.

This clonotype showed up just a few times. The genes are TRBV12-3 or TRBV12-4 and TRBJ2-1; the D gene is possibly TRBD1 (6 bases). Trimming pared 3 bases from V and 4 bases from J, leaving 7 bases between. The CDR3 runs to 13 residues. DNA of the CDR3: TGTGCCAGCAGTTTTGGACAGTACAATGAGCAGTTCTTC. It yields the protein CASSFGQYNEQFF.

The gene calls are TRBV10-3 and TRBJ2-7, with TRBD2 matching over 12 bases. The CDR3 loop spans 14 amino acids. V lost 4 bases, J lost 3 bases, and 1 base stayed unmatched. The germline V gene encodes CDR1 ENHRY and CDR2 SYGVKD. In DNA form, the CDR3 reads TGTGCCATCAGTGGACTAGCGGGAGACTACGAGCAGTACTTC. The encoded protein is CAISGLAGDYEQYF.

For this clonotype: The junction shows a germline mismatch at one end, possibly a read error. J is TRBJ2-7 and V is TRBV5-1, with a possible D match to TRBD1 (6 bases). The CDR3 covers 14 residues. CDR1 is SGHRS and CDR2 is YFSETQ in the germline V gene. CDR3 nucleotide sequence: TGCGCCAGCAGATTGGAAGGGGGATCCTCCGAGCAGTACTTC. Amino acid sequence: CASRLEGGSSEQYF.

In nucleotides, the CDR3 is TGTGCCAGCAGCCCTCTGAGCGATCATGAGCAGTTCTTC. Translation: CASSPLSDHEQFF. This rearrangement joins TRBV7-3 to TRBJ2-1; D gene uncertain. The ends were cut back, 5 bases at V and 8 bases at J, with 13 bases in the middle. CDR1 SGHTA and CDR2 FQGTGA come from the germline V gene. The CDR3 length is 13 residues. Full variable domain (outside the CDR3, taken from reference TRBV7-3 and TRBJ2-1): GAGVSQTPSNKVTEKGKYVELRCDPISGHTALYWYRQSLGQGPEFLIYFQGTGAADDSGLPNDRFFAVRPEGSVSTLKIQRTERGDSAVYLCASSPLSDHEQFFGPGTRLTVL.

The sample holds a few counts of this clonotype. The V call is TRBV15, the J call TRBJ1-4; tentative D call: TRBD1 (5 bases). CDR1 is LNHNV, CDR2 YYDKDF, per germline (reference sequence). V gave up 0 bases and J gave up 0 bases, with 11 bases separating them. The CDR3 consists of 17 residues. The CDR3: CATSRDRGTPTNEKLFF. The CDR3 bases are TGTGCCACCAGCAGAGATCGGGGCACCCCAACTAATGAAAAACTGTTTTTT.

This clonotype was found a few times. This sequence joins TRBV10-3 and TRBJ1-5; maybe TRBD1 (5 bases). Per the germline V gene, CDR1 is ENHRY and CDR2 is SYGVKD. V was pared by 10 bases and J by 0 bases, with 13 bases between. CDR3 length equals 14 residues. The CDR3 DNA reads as TGTGCCACCGCGACGGGGGATAGCAATCAGCCCCAGCATTTT. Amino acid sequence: CATATGDSNQPQHF.

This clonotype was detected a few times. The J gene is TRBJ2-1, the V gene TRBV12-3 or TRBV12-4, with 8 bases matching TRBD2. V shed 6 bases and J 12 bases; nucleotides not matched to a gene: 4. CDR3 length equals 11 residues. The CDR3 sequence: CASSPGLVQFF. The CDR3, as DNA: TGTGCCAGCAGCCCGGGACTAGTGCAGTTCTTC.

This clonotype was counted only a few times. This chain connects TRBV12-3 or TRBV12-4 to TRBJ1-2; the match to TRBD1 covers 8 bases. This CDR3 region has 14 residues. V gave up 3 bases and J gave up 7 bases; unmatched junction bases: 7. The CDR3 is CASSFGQGAGGYTF. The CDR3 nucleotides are TGTGCCAGCAGTTTTGGGCAGGGGGCAGGTGGCTACACCTTC.

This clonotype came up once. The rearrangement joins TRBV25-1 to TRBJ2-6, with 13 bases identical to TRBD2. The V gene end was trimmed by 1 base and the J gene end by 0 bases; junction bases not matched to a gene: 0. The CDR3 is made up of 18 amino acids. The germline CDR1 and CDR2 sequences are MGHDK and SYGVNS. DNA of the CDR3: TGTGCCAGCAGTGAATGGACTAGCGGGAGCTCTGGGGCCAACGTCCTGACTTTC. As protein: CASSEWTSGSSGANVLTF.

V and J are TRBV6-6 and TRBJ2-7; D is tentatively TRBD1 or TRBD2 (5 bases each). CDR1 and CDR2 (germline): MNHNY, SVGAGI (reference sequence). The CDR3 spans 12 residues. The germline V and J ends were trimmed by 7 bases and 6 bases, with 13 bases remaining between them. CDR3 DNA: TGTGCCAGCAAAATGGGGGAAGGCGAGCAGTACTTC. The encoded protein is CASKMGEGEQYF.

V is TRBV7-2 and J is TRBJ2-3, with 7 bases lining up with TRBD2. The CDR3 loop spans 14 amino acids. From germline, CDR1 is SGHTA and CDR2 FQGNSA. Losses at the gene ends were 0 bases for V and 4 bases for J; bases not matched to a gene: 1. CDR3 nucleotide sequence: TGTGCCAGCAGCTTAGCGGGGGGGTCAGATACGCAGTATTTT. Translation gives CASSLAGGSDTQYF.

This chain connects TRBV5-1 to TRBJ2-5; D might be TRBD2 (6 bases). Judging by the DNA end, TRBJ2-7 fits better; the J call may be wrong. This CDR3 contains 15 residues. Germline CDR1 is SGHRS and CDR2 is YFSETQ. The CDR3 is CASSLGGTQYYEQYF. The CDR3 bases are TGCGCCAGCAGCTTGGGTGGGACTCAATACTACGAGCAGTACTTC.

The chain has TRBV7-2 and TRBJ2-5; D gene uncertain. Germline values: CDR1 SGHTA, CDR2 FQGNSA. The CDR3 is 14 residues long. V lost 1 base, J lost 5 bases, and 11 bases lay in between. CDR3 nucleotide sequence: TGTGCCAGCAGCTTAGGGCGACTGAGGGAGACCCAGTACTTC. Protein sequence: CASSLGRLRETQYF.

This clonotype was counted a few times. The DNA for the CDR3 is TGTGCCAGCAGTCCCATACTTAGGCGTGTAGGGTATGGCTACACCTTC. It yields the protein CASSPILRRVGYGYTF. V usage is TRBV12-3 or TRBV12-4 and J usage is TRBJ1-2; D is uncertain. Trimming pared 5 bases from V and 5 bases from J, leaving 21 bases between. This CDR3 has 16 amino acids.

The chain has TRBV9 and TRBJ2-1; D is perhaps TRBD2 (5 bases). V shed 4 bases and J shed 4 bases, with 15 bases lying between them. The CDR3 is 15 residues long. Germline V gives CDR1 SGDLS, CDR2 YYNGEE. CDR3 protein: CASSPRGVRYNEQFF. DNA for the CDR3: TGTGCCAGCAGCCCCCGGGGAGTTAGGTACAATGAGCAGTTCTTC.

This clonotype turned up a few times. The CDR3 sequence is CASSPTGGGEKLFF. The DNA of the CDR3 is TGTGCCAGCAGTCCCACAGGGGGAGGTGAAAAACTGTTTTTT. The rearrangement joins TRBV5-4 to TRBJ1-4; 8 positions agree with TRBD1. CDR1 SGHNT and CDR2 YYREEE come from the germline V gene (reference sequence). V lost 5 bases and J lost 7; bases outside the gene matches: 7. The CDR3 consists of 14 residues.

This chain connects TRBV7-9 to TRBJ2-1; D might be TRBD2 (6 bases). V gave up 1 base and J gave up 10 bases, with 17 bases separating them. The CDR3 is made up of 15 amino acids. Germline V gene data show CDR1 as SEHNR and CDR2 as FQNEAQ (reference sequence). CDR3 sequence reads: CASSLGLAFLEEQFF. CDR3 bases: TGTGCCAGCAGCTTAGGGCTAGCGTTTTTAGAGGAGCAGTTCTTC. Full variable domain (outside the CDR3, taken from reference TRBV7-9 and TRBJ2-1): DTGVSQNPRHKITKRGQNVTFRCDPISEHNRLYWYRQTLGQGPEFLTYFQNEAQLEKSRLLSDRFSAERPKGSFSTLEIQRTEQGDSAMYLCASSLGLAFLEEQFFGPGTRLTVL.

DNA of the CDR3: TGCAGTCCGTGTTCTGGAAACACCATATATTTT. This sequence encodes CSPCSGNTIYF. V and J are TRBV20-1 and TRBJ1-3; no clear D gene. This CDR3 region has 11 residues. Germline lookup yields CDR1 DFQATT and CDR2 SNEGSKA (reference sequence). Deletions cut 8 bases from V and 1 base from J, with 6 bases between.

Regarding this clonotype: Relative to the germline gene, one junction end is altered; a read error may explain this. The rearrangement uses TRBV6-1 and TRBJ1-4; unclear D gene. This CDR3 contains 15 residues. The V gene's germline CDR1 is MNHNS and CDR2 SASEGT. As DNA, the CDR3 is TGTACCAGCAGTGGACCGGGGAGGTCCAGTGGAAAACTGTTTTTT. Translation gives CTSSGPGRSSGKLFF.

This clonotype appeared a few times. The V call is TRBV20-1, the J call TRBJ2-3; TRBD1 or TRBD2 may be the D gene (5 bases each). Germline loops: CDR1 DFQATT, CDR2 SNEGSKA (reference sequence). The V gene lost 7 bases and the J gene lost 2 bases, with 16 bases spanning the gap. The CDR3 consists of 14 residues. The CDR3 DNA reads TGCAGTGTTAACCGACCAGGGACCACAGATACGCAGTATTTT. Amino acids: CSVNRPGTTDTQYF.